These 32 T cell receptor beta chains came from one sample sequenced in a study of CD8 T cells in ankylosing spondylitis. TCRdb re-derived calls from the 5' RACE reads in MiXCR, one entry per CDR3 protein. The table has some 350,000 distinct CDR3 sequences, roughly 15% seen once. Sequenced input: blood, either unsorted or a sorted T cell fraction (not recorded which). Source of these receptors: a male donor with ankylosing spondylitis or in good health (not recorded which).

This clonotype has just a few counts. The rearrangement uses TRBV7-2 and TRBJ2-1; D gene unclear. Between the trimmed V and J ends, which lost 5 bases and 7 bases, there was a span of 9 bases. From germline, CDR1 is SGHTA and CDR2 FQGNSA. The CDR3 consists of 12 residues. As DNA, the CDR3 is TGTGCCAGCAGCCGGTCCTGGAATGAGCAGTTCTTC. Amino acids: CASSRSWNEQFF.

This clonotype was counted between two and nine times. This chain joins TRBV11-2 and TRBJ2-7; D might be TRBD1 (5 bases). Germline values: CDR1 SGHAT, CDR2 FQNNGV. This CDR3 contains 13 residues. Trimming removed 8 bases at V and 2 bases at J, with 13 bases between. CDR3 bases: TGTGCCAGCGCCAAGGGGAATCCCTACGAGCAGTACTTC. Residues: CASAKGNPYEQYF. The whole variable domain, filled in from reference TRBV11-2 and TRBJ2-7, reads EAGVAQSPRYKIIEKRQSVAFWCNPISGHATLYWYQQILGQGPKLLIQFQNNGVVDDSQLPKDRFSAERLKGVDSTLKIQPAKLEDSAVYLCASAKGNPYEQYFGPGTRLTVT.

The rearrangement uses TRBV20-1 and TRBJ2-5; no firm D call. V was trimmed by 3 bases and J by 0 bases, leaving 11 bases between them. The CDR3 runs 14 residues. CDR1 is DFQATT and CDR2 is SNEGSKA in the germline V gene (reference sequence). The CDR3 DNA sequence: TGCAGTGCTAGCCTCCACAGAGACCAAGAGACCCAGTACTTC. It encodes CSASLHRDQETQYF.

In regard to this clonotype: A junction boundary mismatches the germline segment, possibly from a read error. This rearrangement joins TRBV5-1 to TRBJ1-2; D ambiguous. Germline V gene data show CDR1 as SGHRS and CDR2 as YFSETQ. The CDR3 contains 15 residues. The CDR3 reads CASSLTAYQNYGFTF. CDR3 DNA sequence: TGCGCCAGCAGCCTTACAGCCTACCAGAACTATGGCTTCACCTTC.

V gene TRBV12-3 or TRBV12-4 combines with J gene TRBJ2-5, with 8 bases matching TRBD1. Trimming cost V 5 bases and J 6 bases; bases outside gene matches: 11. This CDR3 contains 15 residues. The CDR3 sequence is CASSAVRGRVQTQYF. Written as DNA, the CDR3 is TGTGCCAGCAGTGCCGTCAGGGGGCGCGTCCAGACCCAGTACTTC.

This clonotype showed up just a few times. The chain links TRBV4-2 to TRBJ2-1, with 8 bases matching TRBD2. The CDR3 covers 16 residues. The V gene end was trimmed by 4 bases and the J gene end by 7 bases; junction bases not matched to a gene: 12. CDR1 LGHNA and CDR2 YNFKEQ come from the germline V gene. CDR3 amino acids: CASSPWVAGIVNEQFF. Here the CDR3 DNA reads TGTGCCAGCAGCCCCTGGGTAGCGGGAATAGTAAATGAGCAGTTCTTC.

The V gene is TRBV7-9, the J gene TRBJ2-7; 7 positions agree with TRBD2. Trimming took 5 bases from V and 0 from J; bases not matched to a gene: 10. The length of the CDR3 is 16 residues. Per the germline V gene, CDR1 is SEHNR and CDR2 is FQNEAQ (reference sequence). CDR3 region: CASSPRSSGNSYEQYF. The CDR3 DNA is TGTGCCAGCAGCCCCCGGTCTAGCGGCAACTCCTACGAGCAGTACTTC.

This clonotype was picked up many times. The CDR3 DNA sequence: TGCAGTGCTAGCAGGGACTTTAATGAGCAGTTCTTC. Protein: CSASRDFNEQFF. The gene calls are TRBV20-1 and TRBJ2-1; D might be TRBD2 (6 bases). Trimming removed 3 bases from V and 7 bases from J, with 10 bases in between. Germline CDR1 and CDR2: DFQATT and SNEGSKA (reference sequence). The CDR3 has 12 amino acids.

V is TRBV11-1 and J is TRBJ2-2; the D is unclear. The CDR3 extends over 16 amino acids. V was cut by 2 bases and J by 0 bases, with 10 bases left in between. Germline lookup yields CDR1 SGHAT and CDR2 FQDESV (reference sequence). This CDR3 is CASSLRVAANTGELFF. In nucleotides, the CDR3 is TGTGCCAGCAGCTTAAGGGTAGCCGCGAACACCGGGGAGCTGTTTTTT.

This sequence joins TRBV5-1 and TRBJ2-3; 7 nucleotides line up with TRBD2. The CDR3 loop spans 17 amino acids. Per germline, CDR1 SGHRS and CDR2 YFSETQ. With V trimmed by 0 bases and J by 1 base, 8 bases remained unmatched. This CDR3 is CASSLGGRTRGTDTQYF. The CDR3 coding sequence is TGCGCCAGCAGCTTGGGTGGGAGGACTAGAGGCACAGATACGCAGTATTTT.

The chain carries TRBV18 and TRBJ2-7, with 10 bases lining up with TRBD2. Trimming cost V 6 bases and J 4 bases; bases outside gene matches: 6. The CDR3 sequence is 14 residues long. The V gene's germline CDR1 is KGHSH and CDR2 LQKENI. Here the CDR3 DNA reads TGTGCCAGCTCCCTCAGCGGGGGGGGTTACGAGCAGTACTTC. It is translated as CASSLSGGGYEQYF.

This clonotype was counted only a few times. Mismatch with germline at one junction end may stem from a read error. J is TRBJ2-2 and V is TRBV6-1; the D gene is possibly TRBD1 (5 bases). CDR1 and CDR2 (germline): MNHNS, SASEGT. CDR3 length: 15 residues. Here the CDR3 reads CASRADSANTGELFF. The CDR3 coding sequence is TGTGCCAGCAGGGCCGACAGCGCGAACACCGGAGAGCTGTTTTTT.

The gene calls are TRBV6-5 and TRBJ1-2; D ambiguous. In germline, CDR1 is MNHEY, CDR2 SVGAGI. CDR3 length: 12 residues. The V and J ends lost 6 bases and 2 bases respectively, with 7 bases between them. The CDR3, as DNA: TGTGCCAGCAGGGACCCAAACTATGGCTACACCTTC. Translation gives CASRDPNYGYTF.

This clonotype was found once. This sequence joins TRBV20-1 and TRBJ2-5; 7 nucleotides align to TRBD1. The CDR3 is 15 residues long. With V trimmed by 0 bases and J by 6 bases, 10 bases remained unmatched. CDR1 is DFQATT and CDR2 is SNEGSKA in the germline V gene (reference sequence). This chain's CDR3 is CSARDSGTVGKTQYF. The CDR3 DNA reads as TGCAGTGCTAGAGACTCCGGGACAGTTGGGAAGACCCAGTACTTC.

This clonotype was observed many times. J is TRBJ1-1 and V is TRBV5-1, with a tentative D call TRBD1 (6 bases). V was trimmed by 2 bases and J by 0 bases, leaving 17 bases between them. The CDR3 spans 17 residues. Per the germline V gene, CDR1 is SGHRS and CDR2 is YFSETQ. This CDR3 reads CASSLPGHTRLNTEAFF. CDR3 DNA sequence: TGCGCCAGCAGCTTACCGGGACACACCCGTTTGAACACTGAAGCTTTCTTT.

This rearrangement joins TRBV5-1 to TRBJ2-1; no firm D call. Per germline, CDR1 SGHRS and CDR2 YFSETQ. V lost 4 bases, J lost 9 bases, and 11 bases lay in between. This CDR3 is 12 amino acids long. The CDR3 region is CASSRPGSEQFF. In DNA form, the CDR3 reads TGCGCCAGCAGCCGGCCTGGGTCTGAGCAGTTCTTC.

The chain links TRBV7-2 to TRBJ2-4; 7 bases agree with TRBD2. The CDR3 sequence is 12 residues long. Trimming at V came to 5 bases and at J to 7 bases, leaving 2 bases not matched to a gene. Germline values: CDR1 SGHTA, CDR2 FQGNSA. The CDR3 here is CASSPTSNIQYF. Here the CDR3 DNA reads TGTGCCAGCAGCCCGACTAGCAACATTCAGTACTTC.

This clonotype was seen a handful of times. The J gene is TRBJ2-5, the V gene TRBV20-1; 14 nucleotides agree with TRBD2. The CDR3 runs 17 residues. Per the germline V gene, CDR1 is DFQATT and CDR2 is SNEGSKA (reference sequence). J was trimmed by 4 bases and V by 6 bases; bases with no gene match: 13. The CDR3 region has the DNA TGCAGTGCCCTGGTTACCCCAGGACTAGCGGGGGGAGAGACCCAGTACTTC. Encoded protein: CSALVTPGLAGGETQYF.

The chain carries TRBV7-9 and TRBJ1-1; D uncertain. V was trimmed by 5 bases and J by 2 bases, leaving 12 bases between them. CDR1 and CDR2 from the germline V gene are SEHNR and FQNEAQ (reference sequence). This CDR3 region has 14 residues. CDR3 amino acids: CASSPRTDNTEAFF. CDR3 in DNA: TGTGCCAGCAGCCCAAGGACTGACAACACTGAAGCTTTCTTT.

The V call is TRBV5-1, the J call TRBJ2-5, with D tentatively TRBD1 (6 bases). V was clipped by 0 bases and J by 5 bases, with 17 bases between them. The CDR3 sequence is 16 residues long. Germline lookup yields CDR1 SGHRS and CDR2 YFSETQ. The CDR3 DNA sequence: TGCGCCAGCAGCTTGGGGGCAGGGGCCCCTTCGGAGACCCAGTACTTC. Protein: CASSLGAGAPSETQYF.

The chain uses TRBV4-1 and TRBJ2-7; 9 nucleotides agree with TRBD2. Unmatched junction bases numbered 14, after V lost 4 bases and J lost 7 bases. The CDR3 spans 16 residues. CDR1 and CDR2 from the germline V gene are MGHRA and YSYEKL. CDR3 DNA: TGCGCCAGCAGCCTACAACCCGGCGGGAGGGCCATGGAGCAGTACTTC. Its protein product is CASSLQPGGRAMEQYF.

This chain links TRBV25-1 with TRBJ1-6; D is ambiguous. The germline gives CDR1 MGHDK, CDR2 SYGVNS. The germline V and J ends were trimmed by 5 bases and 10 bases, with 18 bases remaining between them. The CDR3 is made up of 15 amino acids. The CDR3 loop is CASSKTTGLPSPLHF. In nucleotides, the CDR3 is TGTGCCAGCAGTAAAACGACGGGTCTCCCGTCACCCCTCCACTTT.

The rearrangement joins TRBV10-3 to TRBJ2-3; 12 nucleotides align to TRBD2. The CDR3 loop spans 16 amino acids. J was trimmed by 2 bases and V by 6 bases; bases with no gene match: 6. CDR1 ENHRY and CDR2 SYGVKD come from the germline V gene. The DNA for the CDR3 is TGTGCCATCAGCACTAGCGGGGGGCCTTCCACAGATACGCAGTATTTT. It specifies CAISTSGGPSTDTQYF.

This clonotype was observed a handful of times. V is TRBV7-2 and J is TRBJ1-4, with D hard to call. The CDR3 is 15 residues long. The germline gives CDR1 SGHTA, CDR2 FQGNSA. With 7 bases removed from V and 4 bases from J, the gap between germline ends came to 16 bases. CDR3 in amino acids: CASTPVFQVNEKLFF. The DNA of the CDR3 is TGTGCCAGCACCCCCGTGTTTCAGGTTAATGAAAAACTGTTTTTT.

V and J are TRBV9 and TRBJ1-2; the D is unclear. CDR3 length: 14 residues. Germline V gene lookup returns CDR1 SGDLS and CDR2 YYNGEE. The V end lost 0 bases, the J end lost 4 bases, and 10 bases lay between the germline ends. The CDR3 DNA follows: TGTGCCAGCAGCGTAGTTCCGGGTGGCTATGGCTACACCTTC. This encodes CASSVVPGGYGYTF.

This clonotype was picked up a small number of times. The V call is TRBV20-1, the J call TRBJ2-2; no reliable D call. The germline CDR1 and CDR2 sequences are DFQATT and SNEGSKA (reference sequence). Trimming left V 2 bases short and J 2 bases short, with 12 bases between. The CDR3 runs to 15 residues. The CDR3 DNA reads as TGCAGTGCTAGACCTATGGCCTTTAACACCGGGGAGCTGTTTTTT. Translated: CSARPMAFNTGELFF.

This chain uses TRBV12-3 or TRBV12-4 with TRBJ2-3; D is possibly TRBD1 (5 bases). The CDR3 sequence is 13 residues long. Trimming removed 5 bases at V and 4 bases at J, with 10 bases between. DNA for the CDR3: TGTGCCAGCAGTCGCATAGGGGCAGATACGCAGTATTTT. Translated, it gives CASSRIGADTQYF.

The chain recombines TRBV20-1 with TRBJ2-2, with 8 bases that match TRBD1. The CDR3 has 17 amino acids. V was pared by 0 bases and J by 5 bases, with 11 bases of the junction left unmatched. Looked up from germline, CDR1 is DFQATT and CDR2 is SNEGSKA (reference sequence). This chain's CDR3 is CSAREYRGDLRTGELFF. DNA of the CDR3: TGCAGTGCTAGAGAGTACAGGGGGGACCTGAGGACCGGGGAGCTGTTTTTT.

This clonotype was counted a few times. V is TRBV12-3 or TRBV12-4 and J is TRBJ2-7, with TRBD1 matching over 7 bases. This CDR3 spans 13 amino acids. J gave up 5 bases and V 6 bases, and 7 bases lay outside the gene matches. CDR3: CASSPTGAHEQYF. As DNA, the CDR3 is TGTGCCAGCAGCCCCACAGGGGCTCACGAGCAGTACTTC.

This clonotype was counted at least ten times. CDR3 sequence (DNA): TGCGCCAGCAGCCCGGAGGGCCGCGGCACCGGGGAGCTGTTTTTT. This gives the protein CASSPEGRGTGELFF. The chain has TRBV5-1 and TRBJ2-2; weak D call: TRBD2 (6 bases). Looked up from germline, CDR1 is SGHRS and CDR2 is YFSETQ. CDR3 length: 15 residues. V lost 4 bases to trimming and J lost 4 bases, with 14 bases between them.

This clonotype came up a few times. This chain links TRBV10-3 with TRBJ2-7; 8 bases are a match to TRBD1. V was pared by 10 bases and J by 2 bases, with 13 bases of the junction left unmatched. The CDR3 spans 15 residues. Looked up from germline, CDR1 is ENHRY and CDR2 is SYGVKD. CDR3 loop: CATNEIGTGPYEQYF. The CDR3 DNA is TGTGCCACGAACGAAATCGGGACAGGACCCTACGAGCAGTACTTC.

The CDR3 region has the DNA TGCGCCAGCAGCCAAGATCCCACTAGCGGGGCCAAAGATACGCAGTATTTT. Its protein product is CASSQDPTSGAKDTQYF. The chain recombines TRBV4-1 with TRBJ2-3; TRBD2 aligns across 10 bases. Germline lookup yields CDR1 MGHRA and CDR2 YSYEKL. This CDR3 comprises 17 residues. V gave up 0 bases and J gave up 5 bases; unmatched junction bases: 8.